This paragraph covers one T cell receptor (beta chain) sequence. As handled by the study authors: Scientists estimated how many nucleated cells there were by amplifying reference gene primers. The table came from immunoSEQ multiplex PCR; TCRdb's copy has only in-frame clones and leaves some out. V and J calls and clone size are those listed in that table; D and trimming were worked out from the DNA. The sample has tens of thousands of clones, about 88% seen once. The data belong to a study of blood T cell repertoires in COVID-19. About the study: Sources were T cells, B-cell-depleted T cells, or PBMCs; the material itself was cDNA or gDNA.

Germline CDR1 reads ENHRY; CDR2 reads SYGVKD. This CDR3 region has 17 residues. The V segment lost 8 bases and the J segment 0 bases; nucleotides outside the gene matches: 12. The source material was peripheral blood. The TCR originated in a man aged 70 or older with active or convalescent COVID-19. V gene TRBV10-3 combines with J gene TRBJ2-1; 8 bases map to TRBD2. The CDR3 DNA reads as TGTGCCATCTCACCAAGCGGGGGCCTTAGCTCCTACAATGAGCAGTTCTTC. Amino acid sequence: CAISPSGGLSSYNEQFF.